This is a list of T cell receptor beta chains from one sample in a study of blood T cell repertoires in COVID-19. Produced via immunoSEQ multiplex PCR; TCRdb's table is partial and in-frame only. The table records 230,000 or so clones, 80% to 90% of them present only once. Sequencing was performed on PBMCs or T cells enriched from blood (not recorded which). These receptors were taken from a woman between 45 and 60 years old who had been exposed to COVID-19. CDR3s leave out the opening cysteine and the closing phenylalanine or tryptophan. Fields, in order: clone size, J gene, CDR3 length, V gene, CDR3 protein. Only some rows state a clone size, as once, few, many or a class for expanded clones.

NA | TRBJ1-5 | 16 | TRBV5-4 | ASSFGDGGRDKYQPQH
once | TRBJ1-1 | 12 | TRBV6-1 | ASSELGGHQEAF
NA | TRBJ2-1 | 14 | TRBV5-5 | ASSPQGLAGGNEQF
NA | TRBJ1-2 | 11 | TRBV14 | ASSQDRAGGYT
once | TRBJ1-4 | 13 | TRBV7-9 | ASSPSEQGIEKLF
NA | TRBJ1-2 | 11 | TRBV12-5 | ASGLGGVRGYT
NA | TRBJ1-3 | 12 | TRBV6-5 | ASRQATGGNTIY
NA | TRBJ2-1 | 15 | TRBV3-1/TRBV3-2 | ASSQEEAGGPYNEQF
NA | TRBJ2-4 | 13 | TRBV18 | ASSPSEGAKNIQY
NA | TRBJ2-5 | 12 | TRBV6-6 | ASSPLLGGETQY
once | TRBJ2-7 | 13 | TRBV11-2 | ASSLGAGDTYEQY
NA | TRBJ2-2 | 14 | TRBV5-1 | ASSSLSGGATGELF
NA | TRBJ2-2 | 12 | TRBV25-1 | ASTRDSNTGELF
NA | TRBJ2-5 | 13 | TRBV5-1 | ASSLRGGSQETQY
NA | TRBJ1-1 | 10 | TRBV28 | ASITGGTEAF
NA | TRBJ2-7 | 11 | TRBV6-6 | ASSRASQDEQY